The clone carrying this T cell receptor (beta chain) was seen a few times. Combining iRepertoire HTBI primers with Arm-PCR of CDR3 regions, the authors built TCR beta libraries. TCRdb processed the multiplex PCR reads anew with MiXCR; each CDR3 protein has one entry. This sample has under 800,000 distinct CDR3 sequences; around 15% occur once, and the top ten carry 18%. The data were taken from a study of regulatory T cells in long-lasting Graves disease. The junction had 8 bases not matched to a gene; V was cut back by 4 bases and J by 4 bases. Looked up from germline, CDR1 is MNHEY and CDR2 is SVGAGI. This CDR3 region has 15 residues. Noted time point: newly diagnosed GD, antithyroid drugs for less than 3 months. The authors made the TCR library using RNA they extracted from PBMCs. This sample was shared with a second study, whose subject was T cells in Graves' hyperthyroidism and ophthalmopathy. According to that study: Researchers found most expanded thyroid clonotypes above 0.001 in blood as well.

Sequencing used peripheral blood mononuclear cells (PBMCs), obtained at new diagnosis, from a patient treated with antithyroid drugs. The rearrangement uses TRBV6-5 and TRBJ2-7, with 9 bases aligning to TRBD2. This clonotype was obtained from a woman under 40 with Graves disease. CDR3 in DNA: TGTGCCAGCAGTTCCGCGGGACTAGCCAGTTACGAGCAGTACTTC. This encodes CASSSAGLASYEQYF.